At least ten counts were recorded for the clone carrying this T cell receptor beta chain. Its matching antigen is unknown. The data belong to a study of identical twins. The study's findings and limits: Without tracking the same donors, conclusions rested on cross-sectional statistical analysis. The study found weaker excess twin sharing in beta out-of-frame sequences. Out-of-frame sharing of TCR alpha in monozygotic twins was underestimated by models.

Template switching added a universal primer site, and cDNA bore unique molecular identifiers. TCRdb independently ran MiXCR on the 5' RACE reads; one entry per CDR3 protein. Of some 710,000 distinct CDR3 sequences detected, 6.1% appear once; the ten largest clones hold about 1.8%. This receptor was obtained from a man between 18 and 29 years old in good health. Sequencing used naive T cells sorted from blood.

The CDR3 DNA sequence: TGTGCCAGCAGCCAAAAAAAACAGGGGGCTGGAGATACGCAGTATTTT. It yields the protein CASSQKKQGAGDTQYF. The V and J genes are TRBV4-2 and TRBJ2-3, with TRBD1 matching over 9 bases. Germline CDR1 and CDR2: LGHNA and YNFKEQ. The V segment lost 2 bases and the J segment 5 bases; nucleotides outside the gene matches: 8. The CDR3 has 16 residues.